This TCR beta chain was captured in a study of blood T cell repertoires in COVID-19. This clone was found once. Germline V lookup: CDR1 LNHDA, CDR2 SQIVND (reference sequence). J gave up 1 base and V 5 bases, and 4 bases lay outside the gene matches. The CDR3 extends over 14 amino acids. Libraries were prepared by immunoSEQ multiplex PCR; TCRdb keeps only in-frame clonotypes and omits some of them. In the table there are hundreds of thousands of clones, 70% to 90% of which are singletons. Enrolled through a virtual design, the participants were between 18 and 89 years of age and came from around 25 US areas. Shortly before study entry, within 2 weeks, exposed participants had met a COVID-19 case.

The sequence was obtained from a woman under 30 who had been exposed to COVID-19. The sample was PBMCs or T cells enriched from blood (not recorded which). The chain carries TRBV19 and TRBJ1-1; 7 bases are a match to TRBD1. The CDR3, as DNA: TGTGCCAGTAGTCCGGGACAGAAGAACACTGAAGCTTTCTTT. Translated: CASSPGQKNTEAFF. Filled out from reference TRBV19 and TRBJ1-1, the complete variable domain reads DGGITQSPKYLFRKEGQNVTLSCEQNLNHDAMYWYRQDPGQGLRLIYYSQIVNDFQKGDIAEGYSVSREKKESFPLTVTSAQKNPTAFYLCASSPGQKNTEAFFGQGTRLTVV.